This T cell receptor beta chain originates from a study of T-cell memory formation after mild COVID-19. The overall study: In these data, TCR clusters were largely donor specific. Whole-study results and caveats: A balance of CD4 and CD8 characterized clones contracting day 15 to 85, whereas later expanders leaned CD4+.

Trimming removed 1 base at V and 5 bases at J, with 6 bases between. Germline V CDR1 and CDR2: MGHRA, YSYEKL. CDR3 length: 13 residues. TCRdb recomputed calls from the 5' RACE reads with MiXCR, one row per CDR3 protein. The table lists a few hundred thousand distinct CDR3 sequences, roughly 17% of them singletons, with 22% in the top ten. This clonotype was counted a few times. Antigen unknown. Sequencing input: PBMCs or a T cell subset sorted from them (not recorded which). The origin of this receptor is a man aged 18 to 29 who had mild COVID-19 (a few samples of this study predate the infection). Cell type and time point are not known. This chain connects TRBV4-1 to TRBJ1-5, with D unresolved. The CDR3 DNA reads TGCGCCAGCAGCCAAGCCGAGTATCAGCCCCAGCATTTT. Amino acid sequence: CASSQAEYQPQHF.